This T cell receptor beta chain came from a study of T-cell reconstitution after alpha-beta-depleted transplantation in children. Overall study results and limits: Alpha-beta T cells present about two months after transplant were reported to originate from several hundred expanded graft clones. Several patients had high TCRbeta diversity at day 60; it came from surviving recipient T cells and thymic progenitors. At one year after transplant, newly produced T cells mostly accounted for T-cell counts and diversity.

A note on this clonotype: Its antigen remains unidentified.

Unique molecular identifiers tagged the TCRbeta library. A single record per CDR3 protein comes from TCRdb applying MiXCR to the PCR reads. Of a few thousand distinct CDR3 sequences listed, more than 9.5% are singletons. The ends were cut back, 4 bases at V and 3 bases at J, with 3 bases in the middle. The length of the CDR3 is 11 residues. Germline V gene sequence: CDR1 SGHVS, CDR2 FNYEAQ. The chain links TRBV7-6 to TRBJ2-5, with D unresolved. The sample consisted of PBMCs, mostly from graft donor cells, taken 360 days after TCRalphabeta/CD19-depleted stem cell transplant. This receptor was identified in a patient between 2 and 9 years old who had a stem cell transplant for inherited bone marrow failure, so the T cells may come from the graft donor. The CDR3 sequence is CASSSKETQYF. The CDR3 DNA is TGTGCCAGCAGCTCGAAAGAGACCCAGTACTTC.